The 14 T cell receptor beta chains given below trace back to one sample, sequenced in a study of neoadjuvant anti-PD-1 for oral cavity cancer. Some clones are missing from TCRdb's copy, which holds only in-frame ones; the method was immunoSEQ multiplex PCR. The sample contains approximately 12,000 clones, 50% to 65% of which appear only once. Sample: tumor tissue, taken before nivolumab (anti-PD-1) treatment. Receptors originate from a person aged 40 to 85 with oral cavity squamous cell carcinoma.

This clone was counted a few times. The rearrangement joins TRBV10-3 to TRBJ2-3, with no clear D. The V gene's germline CDR1 is ENHRY and CDR2 SYGVKD. The V end was cut by 3 bases, the J end by 1 base, with 2 bases between. The CDR3 has 12 amino acids. CDR3 in amino acids: CAISDGTDTQYF. The CDR3 region has the DNA TGTGCCATCAGTGATGGCACAGATACGCAGTATTTT.

The V gene is TRBV6-1, the J gene TRBJ1-5; D is unresolved. CDR3 length equals 14 residues. V gave up 10 bases and J gave up 0 bases, with 13 bases separating them. Germline assignment: CDR1 MNHNS and CDR2 SASEGT. The CDR3 DNA reads as TGTGCCATACACAGTCCTTATAGCAATCAGCCCCAGCATTTT. Translated, it gives CAIHSPYSNQPQHF.

In its sample, this clone ranks as medium-sized. The chain recombines TRBV5-1 with TRBJ1-1; D is ambiguous. This CDR3 spans 12 amino acids. Germline V gene sequence: CDR1 SGHRS, CDR2 YFSETQ. V lost 2 bases and J 6 bases, leaving 8 bases between the germline ends. Here the CDR3 reads CASSFTGSEAFF. The CDR3 nucleotides are TGCGCCAGCAGCTTTACGGGTTCTGAAGCTTTCTTT.

This chain connects TRBV5-1 to TRBJ2-1; TRBD2 might be the D (5 bases). Per germline, CDR1 SGHRS and CDR2 YFSETQ. This CDR3 has 16 amino acids. The V end was cut by 3 bases, the J end by 4 bases, with 17 bases between. CDR3 sequence reads: CASSWGGVGAYNEQFF. The DNA for the CDR3 is TGCGCCAGCAGCTGGGGTGGTGTGGGAGCTTACAATGAGCAGTTCTTC. The entire variable domain, with the rest obtained from reference TRBV5-1 and TRBJ2-1, is as follows: KAGVTQTPRYLIKTRGQQVTLSCSPISGHRSVSWYQQTPGQGLQFLFEYFSETQRNKGNFPGRFSGRQFSNSRSEMNVSTLELGDSALYLCASSWGGVGAYNEQFFGPGTRLTVL.

This rearrangement joins TRBV19 to TRBJ2-3; D not certain. Trimming cost V 1 base and J 3 bases, with 11 bases left between them. Germline assignment: CDR1 LNHDA and CDR2 SQIVND (reference sequence). The CDR3 sequence is 15 residues long. The CDR3 is CASSIGETSTDTQYF. The CDR3 DNA is TGTGCCAGTAGTATAGGTGAGACGTCGACAGATACGCAGTATTTT.

This clone turned up a few times. An end of the junction differs from the germline gene, which may be a read error. The gene calls are TRBV10-1 and TRBJ2-7; 12 nucleotides agree with TRBD1. The V gene's germline CDR1 is WNHNN and CDR2 SYGVQD (reference sequence). The length of the CDR3 is 13 residues. The CDR3 nucleotides read TGCGCCAGCAGTGACTACGGGACAGGGGGCTTGAACTTC. This gives the protein CASSDYGTGGLNF.

The rearrangement joins TRBV6-4 to TRBJ1-2; D is unresolved. CDR1 and CDR2 from the germline V gene are MRHNA and SNTAGT. Deletions cut 2 bases from V and 8 bases from J, with 12 bases between. The CDR3 loop spans 13 amino acids. CDR3 bases: TGTGCCAGCAGTGACCCGGCCTCCCGGGGCTACACCTTC. This gives the protein CASSDPASRGYTF.

The chain joins TRBV6-6 to TRBJ1-1, with D tentatively TRBD1 (6 bases). CDR3 length equals 14 residues. V gave up 6 bases and J gave up 5 bases, with 16 bases separating them. Germline CDR1 MNHNY, CDR2 SVGAGI (reference sequence). The CDR3: CASSYHREGTEAFF. The CDR3 DNA follows: TGTGCCAGCAGCTACCACAGGGAGGGGACTGAAGCTTTCTTT.

The CDR3 sequence is CAISEWRGEETQYF. CDR3 coding DNA: TGTGCCATCAGTGAGTGGCGGGGAGAAGAGACCCAGTACTTC. The chain uses TRBV10-3 and TRBJ2-5; D possibly corresponds to TRBD2 (6 bases). The CDR3 runs to 14 residues. V gave up 1 base and J gave up 3 bases, with 9 bases separating them. CDR1 ENHRY and CDR2 SYGVKD come from the germline V gene.

V is TRBV11-2 and J is TRBJ2-1; D uncertain. CDR3 length: 13 residues. Per germline, CDR1 SGHAT and CDR2 FQNNGV. V lost 1 base and J lost 1, with 2 bases in between. The DNA for the CDR3 is TGTGCCAGCAGCTTAGGATCCTACAATGAGCAGTTCTTC. This sequence encodes CASSLGSYNEQFF. Full variable domain (missing parts from reference TRBV11-2 and TRBJ2-1): EAGVAQSPRYKIIEKRQSVAFWCNPISGHATLYWYQQILGQGPKLLIQFQNNGVVDDSQLPKDRFSAERLKGVDSTLKIQPAKLEDSAVYLCASSLGSYNEQFFGPGTRLTVL.

This chain links TRBV7-9 with TRBJ2-2; the D call may be TRBD1 or TRBD2 (5 bases each). V was cut by 8 bases and J by 5 bases, with 15 bases left in between. CDR3 length: 14 amino acids. CDR1 is SEHNR and CDR2 is FQNEAQ in the germline V gene (reference sequence). The CDR3 sequence is CASARAEGTGELFF. In DNA form, the CDR3 reads TGTGCCAGCGCAAGGGCTGAGGGGACCGGGGAGCTGTTTTTT.

Only a few counts were recorded for this clone. The rearrangement links TRBV27 to TRBJ2-4, with D possibly TRBD2 on 7 matching bases. CDR1 and CDR2 (germline): MNHEY, SMNVEV (reference sequence). The V and J ends lost 3 bases and 2 bases respectively, with 17 bases between them. The CDR3 has 17 amino acids. CDR3 bases: TGTGCCAGCAGTTTGTTGGGGGGGGCTTGGCCCAAAAACATTCAGTACTTC. It specifies CASSLLGGAWPKNIQYF.

This chain uses TRBV19 with TRBJ2-5; the D gene is possibly TRBD2 (7 bases). V was clipped by 9 bases and J by 3 bases, with 17 bases between them. There are 14 residues in the CDR3. In germline, CDR1 is LNHDA, CDR2 SQIVND (reference sequence). The CDR3 DNA is TGTGCCAGCCGAGGGGGGGGACGGGAAGAGACCCAGTACTTC. It is translated as CASRGGGREETQYF. The full variable domain, rest sourced from reference TRBV19 and TRBJ2-5, is DGGITQSPKYLFRKEGQNVTLSCEQNLNHDAMYWYRQDPGQGLRLIYYSQIVNDFQKGDIAEGYSVSREKKESFPLTVTSAQKNPTAFYLCASRGGGREETQYFGPGTRLLVL.

The genes are TRBV7-6 and TRBJ1-2; D is unclear. The CDR3 has 14 residues. Germline V lookup: CDR1 SGHVS, CDR2 FNYEAQ. Trimming took off 4 bases at V and 8 bases at J, with 17 bases between the two ends. The CDR3 DNA reads as TGTGCCAGCAGCTCCGGGAGCGTAGTGGGGGGCTACACCTTC. This gives the protein CASSSGSVVGGYTF.